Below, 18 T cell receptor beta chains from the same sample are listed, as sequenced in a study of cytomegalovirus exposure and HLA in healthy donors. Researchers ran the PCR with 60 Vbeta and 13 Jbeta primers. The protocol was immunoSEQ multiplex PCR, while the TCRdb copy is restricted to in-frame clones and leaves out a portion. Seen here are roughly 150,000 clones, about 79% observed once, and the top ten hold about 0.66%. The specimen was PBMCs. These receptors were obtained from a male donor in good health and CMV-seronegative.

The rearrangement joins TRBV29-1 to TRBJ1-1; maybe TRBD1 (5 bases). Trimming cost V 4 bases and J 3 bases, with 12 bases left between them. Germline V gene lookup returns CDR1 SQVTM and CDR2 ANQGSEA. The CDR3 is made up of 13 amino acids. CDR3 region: CSVGARGDTEAFF. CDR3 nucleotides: TGCAGCGTTGGGGCCCGGGGGGACACTGAAGCTTTCTTT.

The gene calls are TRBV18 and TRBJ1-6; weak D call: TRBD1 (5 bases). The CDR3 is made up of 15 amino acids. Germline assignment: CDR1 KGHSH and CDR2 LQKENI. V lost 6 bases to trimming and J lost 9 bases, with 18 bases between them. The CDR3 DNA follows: TGTGCCAGCTCCCGTGGGGGGGGAAATGGTTCACCCCTCCACTTT. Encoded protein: CASSRGGGNGSPLHF.

CDR3 sequence reads: CASSGGLANYGYTF. CDR3 coding DNA: TGTGCCAGCAGTGGGGGACTAGCTAACTATGGCTACACCTTC. J is TRBJ1-2 and V is TRBV2; D is possibly TRBD1 (5 bases). The CDR3 has 14 residues. V was cut by 4 bases and J by 0 bases, with 9 bases left in between. Germline V CDR1 and CDR2: SNHLY, FYNNEI.

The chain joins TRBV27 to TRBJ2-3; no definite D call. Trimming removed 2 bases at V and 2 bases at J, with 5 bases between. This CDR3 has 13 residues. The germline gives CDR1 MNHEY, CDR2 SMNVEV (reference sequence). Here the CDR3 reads CASSLASTDTQYF. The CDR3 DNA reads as TGTGCCAGCAGTTTAGCGTCCACAGATACGCAGTATTTT.

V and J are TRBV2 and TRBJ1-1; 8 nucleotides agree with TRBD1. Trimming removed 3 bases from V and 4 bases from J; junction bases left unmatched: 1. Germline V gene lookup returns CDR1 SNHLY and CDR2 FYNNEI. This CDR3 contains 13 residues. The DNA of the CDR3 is TGTGCCAGCAGTGACAGGGGGCGCACTGAAGCTTTCTTT. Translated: CASSDRGRTEAFF.

Here the CDR3 reads CASSTRRLAGTYEQYF. The CDR3 DNA is TGTGCCAGCAGCACTAGGAGACTAGCGGGAACCTACGAGCAGTACTTC. V is TRBV7-2 and J is TRBJ2-7, with TRBD2 identical over 11 bases. Per germline, CDR1 SGHTA and CDR2 FQGNSA. Trimming cost V 5 bases and J 2 bases; bases outside gene matches: 8. This CDR3 comprises 16 residues. Complete variable domain (other parts from reference TRBV7-2 and TRBJ2-7): GAGVSQSPSNKVTEKGKDVELRCDPISGHTALYWYRQSLGQGLEFLIYFQGNSAPDKSGLPSDRFSAERTGGSVSTLTIQRTQQEDSAVYLCASSTRRLAGTYEQYFGPGTRLTVT.

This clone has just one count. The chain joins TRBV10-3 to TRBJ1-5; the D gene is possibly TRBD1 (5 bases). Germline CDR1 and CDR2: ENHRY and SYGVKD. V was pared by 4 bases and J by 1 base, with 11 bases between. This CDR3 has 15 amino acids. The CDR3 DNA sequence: TGTGCCATCAGTGGGAGGGACGGAAGCAATCAGCCCCAGCATTTT. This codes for CAISGRDGSNQPQHF.

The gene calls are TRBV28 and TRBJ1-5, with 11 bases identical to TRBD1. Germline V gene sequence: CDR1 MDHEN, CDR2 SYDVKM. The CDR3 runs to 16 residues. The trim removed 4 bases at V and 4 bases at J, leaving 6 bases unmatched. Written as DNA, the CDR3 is TGTGCCAGCAGTTCCGGACAGGGGGCATGGAATCAGCCCCAGCATTTT. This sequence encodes CASSSGQGAWNQPQHF. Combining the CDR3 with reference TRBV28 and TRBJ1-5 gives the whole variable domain DVKVTQSSRYLVKRTGEKVFLECVQDMDHENMFWYRQDPGLGLRLIYFSYDVKMKEKGDIPEGYSVSREKKERFSLILESASTNQTSMYLCASSSGQGAWNQPQHFGDGTRLSIL.

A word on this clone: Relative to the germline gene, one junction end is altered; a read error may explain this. The CDR3 coding sequence is TGTTCCAGCAGTTCCTCCACTGAAGCTTTCTTT. It yields the protein CSSSSSTEAFF. The chain recombines TRBV7-9 with TRBJ1-1; D remains ambiguous. Germline V gives CDR1 SEHNR, CDR2 FQNEAQ (reference sequence). The CDR3 runs to 11 residues.

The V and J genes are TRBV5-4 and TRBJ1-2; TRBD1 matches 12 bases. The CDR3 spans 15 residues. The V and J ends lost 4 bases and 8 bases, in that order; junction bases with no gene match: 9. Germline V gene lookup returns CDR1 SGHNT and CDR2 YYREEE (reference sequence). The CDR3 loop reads CASSPGTGGAGGYTF. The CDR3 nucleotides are TGTGCCAGCAGCCCGGGGACAGGGGGCGCGGGGGGCTACACCTTC.

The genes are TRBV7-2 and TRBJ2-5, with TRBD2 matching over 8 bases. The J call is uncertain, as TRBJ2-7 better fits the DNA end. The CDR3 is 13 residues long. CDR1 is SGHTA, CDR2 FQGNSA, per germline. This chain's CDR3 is CASSSGGGLEQYF. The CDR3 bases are TGTGCCAGCAGCTCGGGAGGGGGGCTCGAGCAGTACTTC.

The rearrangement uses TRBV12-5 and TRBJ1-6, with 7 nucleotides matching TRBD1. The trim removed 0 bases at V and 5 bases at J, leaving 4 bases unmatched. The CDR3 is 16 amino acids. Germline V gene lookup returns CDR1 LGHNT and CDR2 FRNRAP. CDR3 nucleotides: TGTGCTAGTGGTTTGGTACTGGGACAGAATAATTCACCCCTCCACTTT. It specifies CASGLVLGQNNSPLHF.

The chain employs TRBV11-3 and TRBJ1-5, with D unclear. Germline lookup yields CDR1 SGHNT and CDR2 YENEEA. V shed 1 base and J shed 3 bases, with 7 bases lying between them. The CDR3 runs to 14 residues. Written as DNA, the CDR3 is TGTGCCAGCAGCTTAGGGGGAGACAATCAGCCCCAGCATTTT. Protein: CASSLGGDNQPQHF.

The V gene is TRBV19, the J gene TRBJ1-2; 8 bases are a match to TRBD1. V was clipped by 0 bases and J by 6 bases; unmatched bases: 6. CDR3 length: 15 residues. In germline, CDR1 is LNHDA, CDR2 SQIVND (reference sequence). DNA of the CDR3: TGTGCCAGTAGTATAGAACCCGGACAGGGCAATGGCTACACCTTC. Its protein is CASSIEPGQGNGYTF.

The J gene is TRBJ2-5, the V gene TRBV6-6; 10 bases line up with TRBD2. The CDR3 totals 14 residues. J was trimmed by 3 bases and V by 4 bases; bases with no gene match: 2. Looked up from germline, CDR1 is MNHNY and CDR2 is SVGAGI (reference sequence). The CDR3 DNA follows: TGTGCCAGCAGTTGGACTAGCGGAAAAGAGACCCAGTACTTC. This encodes CASSWTSGKETQYF.

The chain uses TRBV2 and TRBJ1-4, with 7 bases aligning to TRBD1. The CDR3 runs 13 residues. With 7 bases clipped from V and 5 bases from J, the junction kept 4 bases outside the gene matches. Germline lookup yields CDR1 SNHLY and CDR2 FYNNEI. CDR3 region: CASKGTANEKLFF. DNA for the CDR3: TGTGCCAGCAAAGGGACAGCGAATGAAAAACTGTTTTTT.

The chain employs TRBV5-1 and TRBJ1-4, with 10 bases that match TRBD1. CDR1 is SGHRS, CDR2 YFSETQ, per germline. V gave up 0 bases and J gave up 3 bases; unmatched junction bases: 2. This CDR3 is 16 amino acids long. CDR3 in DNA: TGCGCCAGCAGCTTGGGACAGGGGGCATCTAATGAAAAACTGTTTTTT. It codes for CASSLGQGASNEKLFF.

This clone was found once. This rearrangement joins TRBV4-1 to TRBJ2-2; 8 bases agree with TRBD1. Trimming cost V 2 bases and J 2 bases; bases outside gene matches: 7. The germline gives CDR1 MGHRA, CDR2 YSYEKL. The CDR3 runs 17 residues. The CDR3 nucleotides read TGCGCCAGCAGCCAACCCGAGACAGGGGATAACACCGGGGAGCTGTTTTTT. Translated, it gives CASSQPETGDNTGELFF.